The present entry profiles one T cell receptor beta chain with its context. Its target is not known. This sample is drawn from a study of T cells in Graves' hyperthyroidism and ophthalmopathy. General study points: Blood also showed most of the thyroid clonotypes that were expanded above 0.001.

RNA transcripts were the template for amplifying TCR beta CDR3 regions. Initially, a first-round RT-PCR of the TCR CDR3 employed the HTBI primer set. TCRdb re-derived calls from the multiplex PCR reads in MiXCR, one entry per CDR3 protein. The sample consists of 550,000 to 800,000 distinct CDR3 sequences, approximately 15% of them appearing once. Graves' hyperthyroidism showing no ophthalmopathy progression within 18 months was considered stable. Disease duration under 2 months; hyperthyroidism patients were aged 18 to 65. Based on clinical symptoms, serum thyroxine and TRAb, thyroid ultrasound and orbital computed tomography, diagnoses were reached. The receptor was derived from a man aged 50 to 59 with Graves' hyperthyroidism. The sequencing input was blood.

The CDR3 here is CASSPIESGANVLTF. CDR3 DNA: TGTGCCAGCAGTCCCATTGAATCTGGGGCCAACGTCCTGACTTTC. The J gene is TRBJ2-6, the V gene TRBV2, with D hard to call. This CDR3 contains 15 residues. The V gene's germline CDR1 is SNHLY and CDR2 FYNNEI. Trimming took 5 bases from V and 1 from J, leaving 9 bases between them.